The subject of this entry is one T cell receptor beta chain. The data were obtained in a study of blood T cell repertoires in COVID-19. Study-wide background: T cells, B-cell-depleted T cells, or PBMCs supplied cDNA or gDNA.

Per the original data handling: Amplification from reference gene primers served as the basis for estimated nucleated cell counts. Assay: immunoSEQ multiplex PCR; the TCRdb copy retains only in-frame clones and omits some. D and trimming come from the DNA, and the V and J calls and clone size come from that table. In the table there are about 23,000 clones, 86% of which are singletons. CDR3 length equals 16 residues. Trimming removed 4 bases from V and 6 bases from J; junction bases left unmatched: 13. Germline V CDR1 and CDR2: MGHDK, SYGVNS. The sample taken for sequencing was peripheral blood. This sequence originates from a human donor with acute or convalescent COVID-19. The donor label of this sample is uncertain. The rearrangement uses TRBV25-1 and TRBJ2-7; 9 nucleotides agree with TRBD1. DNA for the CDR3: TGTGCCAGCAGTGGGGGAGCCGGGACAGGGAGGGGCGAGCAGTACTTC. Its translation: CASSGGAGTGRGEQYF.